This T cell receptor (beta chain) is from a study of regulatory T cells in long-lasting Graves disease. Findings and caveats of the study: It was peripheral blood alone, not thyroid tissue, that was studied.

Stated time point: newly diagnosed GD, antithyroid drugs for less than 3 months. From RNA extracted from PBMCs, the TCR library was made. The CDR3 has 18 residues. Per the germline V gene, CDR1 is SGHTA and CDR2 is FQGTGA. J was trimmed by 2 bases and V by 0 bases; bases with no gene match: 8. Investigators prepared the TCR beta libraries by applying iRepertoire HTBI primers and Arm-PCR of CDR3 regions. One entry per CDR3 protein, called by TCRdb with MiXCR from the multiplex PCR reads. The sample has 350,000 to 500,000 distinct CDR3 sequences; 15% to 20% are singletons. Concerning this clonotype: Its target is not known.

The same data also went into a second study, on T cells in Graves' hyperthyroidism and ophthalmopathy. From that paper: It was a median about seven months before onset that the model predicted ophthalmopathy.

The sequencing here drew on peripheral blood mononuclear cells (PBMCs), taken at new diagnosis, from a patient treated with antithyroid drugs. The sequence came from a woman younger than 45 with Graves disease. The chain recombines TRBV7-3 with TRBJ2-2, with 8 bases that match TRBD1. The CDR3 loop is CASSLTTRDRRNTGELFF. CDR3 in DNA: TGTGCCAGCAGCTTAACTACGAGGGACAGGAGAAACACCGGGGAGCTGTTTTTT.